These T cell receptor beta chains were read from a single sample in a study of cytomegalovirus exposure and HLA in healthy donors. Data came from immunoSEQ multiplex PCR; TCRdb stores just in-frame clones and leaves some out. The sample yields roughly 160,000 clones, 84% seen once. The sample was PBMCs. These receptors were collected from a young man in good health and CMV-seronegative. Both conserved end residues are part of each CDR3. Each record gives: D gene, clone size, V gene, J gene, CDR3 length, CDR3 protein, CDR3 DNA. The D gene is left open where the match is weak. Clone size, where shown, is once, few, many, or a class for clones that have expanded.

d_gene: TRBD2; abundance: -; v_gene: TRBV4-1; j_gene: TRBJ2-3; len: 17; CDR3aa: CASSQRRGGGATDTQYF; CDR3nt: TGCGCCAGCAGCCAAAGGAGGGGCGGGGGGGCCACAGATACGCAGTATTTT
d_gene: TRBD1; abundance: few; v_gene: TRBV7-9; j_gene: TRBJ1-1; len: 13; CDR3aa: CASSLTGGTEAFF; CDR3nt: TGTGCCAGCAGCTTAACAGGGGGAACTGAAGCTTTCTTT
d_gene: TRBD2; abundance: once; v_gene: TRBV5-1; j_gene: TRBJ2-7; len: 13; CDR3aa: CASGRDGHYEQYF; CDR3nt: TGCGCCAGCGGGAGGGATGGGCACTACGAGCAGTACTTC
d_gene: TRBD1; abundance: -; v_gene: TRBV15; j_gene: TRBJ2-7; len: 15; CDR3aa: CATSRGGDSSYEQYF; CDR3nt: TGTGCCACCAGCAGAGGAGGGGACAGCTCCTACGAGCAGTACTTC
d_gene: TRBD2; abundance: -; v_gene: TRBV15; j_gene: TRBJ2-3; len: 16; CDR3aa: CATSKRTSGSTDTQYF; CDR3nt: TGTGCCACCAGCAAGCGGACTAGCGGGAGCACAGATACGCAGTATTTT
d_gene: TRBD1; abundance: -; v_gene: TRBV5-4; j_gene: TRBJ1-1; len: 14; CDR3aa: CASSSDTGVSEAFF; CDR3nt: TGTGCCAGCAGCTCCGACACAGGGGTTAGTGAAGCTTTCTTT
d_gene: TRBD1; abundance: -; v_gene: TRBV7-2; j_gene: TRBJ1-2; len: 15; CDR3aa: CASSLGGGQGAGYTF; CDR3nt: TGTGCCAGCAGCCTCGGCGGGGGACAGGGGGCCGGCTACACCTTC
d_gene: TRBD2; abundance: -; v_gene: TRBV28; j_gene: TRBJ2-5; len: 13; CDR3aa: CASSDGGGETQYF; CDR3nt: TGTGCCAGCAGTGATGGGGGAGGGGAGACCCAGTACTTC
d_gene: TRBD1; abundance: -; v_gene: TRBV6-1; j_gene: TRBJ1-5; len: 13; CDR3aa: CASRDRENQPQHF; CDR3nt: TGTGCCAGCAGAGACAGGGAGAATCAGCCCCAGCATTTT
d_gene: TRBD2; abundance: -; v_gene: TRBV4-2; j_gene: TRBJ2-1; len: 16; CDR3aa: CASSQDPAGGPTEQFF; CDR3nt: TGTGCCAGCAGCCAAGATCCAGCGGGGGGGCCTACTGAGCAGTTCTTC
d_gene: -; abundance: once; v_gene: TRBV7-9; j_gene: TRBJ1-1; len: 14; CDR3aa: CASSFNPVNTEAFF; CDR3nt: TGTGCCAGCAGCTTCAATCCAGTGAACACTGAAGCTTTCTTT
d_gene: TRBD1; abundance: -; v_gene: TRBV2; j_gene: TRBJ2-7; len: 15; CDR3aa: CASSVGTGMFYEQYF; CDR3nt: TGTGCCAGCAGTGTAGGGACAGGTATGTTCTACGAGCAGTACTTC
d_gene: -; abundance: -; v_gene: TRBV6-1; j_gene: TRBJ2-3; len: 14; CDR3aa: CASSVRGGTDTQYF; CDR3nt: TGTGCCAGCAGTGTCCGCGGCGGCACAGATACGCAGTATTTT
d_gene: TRBD2; abundance: -; v_gene: TRBV15; j_gene: TRBJ2-5; len: 17; CDR3aa: CATSRGASGGGEETQYF; CDR3nt: TGTGCCACCAGCAGAGGAGCCAGCGGGGGGGGAGAGGAGACCCAGTACTTC